The 27 T cell receptor beta chains listed next were all sequenced from one sample in a study of cytomegalovirus exposure and HLA in healthy donors. PCR primers comprised 60 Vbeta and 13 Jbeta primers. Assay used: immunoSEQ multiplex PCR; TCRdb lists only in-frame clones, some missing. Of 50,000 or so clones in the sample, around 80% were seen once. Source material: PBMCs. The origin of the receptors is a boy between 10 and 17 years old in good health and CMV-seropositive.

The J gene is TRBJ2-1, the V gene TRBV27; TRBD1 matches 11 bases. J gave up 3 bases and V 6 bases, and 4 bases lay outside the gene matches. From germline, CDR1 is MNHEY and CDR2 SMNVEV (reference sequence). The CDR3 runs 15 residues. In DNA, the CDR3 is TGTGCCAGCAGCCCCGGGACAGGGGGCTACAATGAGCAGTTCTTC. Residues: CASSPGTGGYNEQFF.

This chain connects TRBV5-6 to TRBJ1-6; D may be TRBD1 (6 bases). V lost 6 bases, J lost 0 bases, and 13 bases lay in between. CDR3 length: 16 amino acids. Germline loops: CDR1 SGHDT, CDR2 YYEEEE. The CDR3 region is CASNRVGSSYNSPLHF. The CDR3 DNA sequence: TGTGCCAGCAACAGGGTGGGGAGCTCCTATAATTCACCCCTCCACTTT.

This sequence joins TRBV5-1 and TRBJ2-1; the D gene is possibly TRBD2 (7 bases). Germline lookup yields CDR1 SGHRS and CDR2 YFSETQ. The CDR3 is made up of 14 amino acids. Trimming removed 2 bases from V and 6 bases from J, with 12 bases in between. The CDR3 region has the DNA TGCGCCAGCAGCTTACAGGGAGGGGTCAATGAGCAGTTCTTC. It encodes CASSLQGGVNEQFF. Using reference TRBV5-1 and TRBJ2-1 for the parts outside the CDR3, the full variable domain is KAGVTQTPRYLIKTRGQQVTLSCSPISGHRSVSWYQQTPGQGLQFLFEYFSETQRNKGNFPGRFSGRQFSNSRSEMNVSTLELGDSALYLCASSLQGGVNEQFFGPGTRLTVL.

A note on this clone: One end of the junction does not line up with germline, which may come from a read error. The chain is built from TRBV7-7 and TRBJ2-5; maybe TRBD2 (5 bases). Germline V gene lookup returns CDR1 SSHAT and CDR2 FNYEAQ (reference sequence). This CDR3 has 14 residues. CDR3 loop: CASSPRTDTETQYF. The CDR3 DNA follows: TGTGCTAGCAGCCCAAGGACTGACACCGAGACCCAGTACTTC.

The chain links TRBV6-1 to TRBJ1-1; D is undetermined. The CDR3 sequence is 12 residues long. V lost 0 bases to trimming and J lost 10 bases, with 9 bases between them. The germline V gene has CDR1 MNHNS and CDR2 SASEGT. The CDR3 DNA follows: TGTGCCAGCAGTGAAGCGATCGGTGGAGCTTTCTTT. Translating it yields CASSEAIGGAFF.

The rearrangement uses TRBV18 and TRBJ2-1; 14 bases are a match to TRBD2. Germline CDR1 is KGHSH and CDR2 is LQKENI. The CDR3 is made up of 18 amino acids. V lost 3 bases to trimming and J lost 8 bases; unmatched junction nucleotides: 12. CDR3 in DNA: TGTGCCAGCTCACCGGCCTCGGGACTAGCGGGGGATATCGATGAGCAGTTCTTC. Translating gives CASSPASGLAGDIDEQFF. Supplemented by reference TRBV18 and TRBJ2-1, the full variable domain reads NAGVMQNPRHLVRRRGQEARLRCSPMKGHSHVYWYRQLPEEGLKFMVYLQKENIIDESGMPKERFSAEFPKEGPSILRIQQVVRGDSAAYFCASSPASGLAGDIDEQFFGPGTRLTVL.

The V and J genes are TRBV6-6 and TRBJ2-1, with 11 bases matching TRBD2. Trimming took 8 bases from V and 9 from J; bases not matched to a gene: 15. CDR3 length: 16 residues. Germline V gene sequence: CDR1 MNHNY, CDR2 SVGAGI (reference sequence). The CDR3 coding sequence is TGTGCCAGCGAGACTAGCGGGGCCCCCCTATATGGTGAGCAGTTCTTC. The encoded protein is CASETSGAPLYGEQFF.

The chain joins TRBV7-3 to TRBJ2-5, with D possibly matching TRBD2 (5 bases). CDR1 is SGHTA, CDR2 FQGTGA, per germline. The CDR3 consists of 14 residues. Trimming stripped 2 bases from V and 5 bases from J, with 12 bases between. DNA of the CDR3: TGTGCCAGCAGCTTAGTTCCGGGCGGGGAGACCCAGTACTTC. Translation: CASSLVPGGETQYF.

V and J are TRBV10-3 and TRBJ2-3, with 7 bases identical to TRBD1. Germline V CDR1 and CDR2: ENHRY, SYGVKD. The CDR3 spans 16 residues. Trimming removed 0 bases from V and 4 bases from J; junction bases left unmatched: 7. This chain's CDR3 is CAISESATGDSDTQYF. CDR3 nucleotide sequence: TGTGCCATCAGTGAGTCAGCTACAGGGGATTCAGATACGCAGTATTTT.

Only a few counts were recorded for this clone. The V call is TRBV9, the J call TRBJ2-3; TRBD2 might be the D (5 bases). Trimming pared 4 bases from V and 1 base from J, leaving 10 bases between. This CDR3 comprises 14 residues. Germline V gene data show CDR1 as SGDLS and CDR2 as YYNGEE. DNA of the CDR3: TGTGCCAGCAGCTCGAGGGCCGGCACAGATACGCAGTATTTT. Its protein product is CASSSRAGTDTQYF.

J is TRBJ1-6 and V is TRBV5-1; D gene unclear. The CDR3 totals 14 residues. Germline V gives CDR1 SGHRS, CDR2 YFSETQ. V shed 2 bases and J shed 8 bases, with 11 bases lying between them. The CDR3: CASSFARGDSPLHF. The DNA of the CDR3 is TGCGCCAGCAGCTTCGCCCGAGGAGATTCACCCCTCCACTTT.

The chain couples TRBV13 to TRBJ2-5; TRBD1 agrees at 10 bases. The CDR3 has 17 residues. With V trimmed by 5 bases and J by 3 bases, 12 bases remained unmatched. Germline CDR1 reads PRHDT; CDR2 reads FYEKMQ (reference sequence). Here the CDR3 DNA reads TGTGCCAGCAGCCACTTAGTCGACAGGGGGCGAGAAGAGACCCAGTACTTC. It encodes CASSHLVDRGREETQYF.

This clone was recorded once. The chain carries TRBV5-4 and TRBJ2-1; 14 nucleotides match TRBD2. The V and J ends lost 6 bases and 0 bases, in that order; junction bases with no gene match: 5. Germline V gives CDR1 SGHNT, CDR2 YYREEE (reference sequence). The CDR3 spans 17 residues. CDR3 nucleotide sequence: TGTGCCAGCAACGGACTAGCGGGGGGCAGCTCCTACAATGAGCAGTTCTTC. The encoded protein is CASNGLAGGSSYNEQFF. Full variable domain (outside the CDR3, taken from reference TRBV5-4 and TRBJ2-1): ETGVTQSPTHLIKTRGQQVTLRCSSQSGHNTVSWYQQALGQGPQFIFQYYREEENGRGNFPPRFSGLQFPNYSSELNVNALELDDSALYLCASNGLAGGSSYNEQFFGPGTRLTVL.

This clone was detected only a few times. In nucleotides, the CDR3 is TGTGCCAGCAGCTCCGGGACTAGCGGGGGCACAGATACGCAGTATTTT. It codes for CASSSGTSGGTDTQYF. The chain is built from TRBV7-9 and TRBJ2-3; TRBD2 matches 13 bases. V lost 4 bases, J lost 1 base, and 2 bases stayed unmatched. The length of the CDR3 is 16 residues. CDR1 is SEHNR, CDR2 FQNEAQ, per germline (reference sequence).

The chain carries TRBV7-8 and TRBJ1-1, with D perhaps matching TRBD1 (6 bases). This CDR3 spans 18 amino acids. Trimming left V 6 bases short and J 1 base short, with 24 bases between. CDR1 SGHVS and CDR2 FQNEAQ come from the germline V gene. The DNA for the CDR3 is TGTGCCAGCAGTCGGCTGGGGGCGGCCGTCCTTGGGAACACTGAAGCTTTCTTT. It encodes CASSRLGAAVLGNTEAFF.

J is TRBJ2-5 and V is TRBV9; D may be TRBD2 (6 bases). Germline V gene lookup returns CDR1 SGDLS and CDR2 YYNGEE. The CDR3 has 18 residues. Deletions cut 5 bases from V and 4 bases from J, with 27 bases between. The CDR3 sequence: CASSVGGGKFAGGETQYF. CDR3 coding DNA: TGTGCCAGCAGTGTGGGAGGAGGGAAATTTGCAGGAGGAGAGACCCAGTACTTC.

The V call is TRBV6-1, the J call TRBJ2-7; 8 bases align to TRBD2. V was pared by 8 bases and J by 3 bases, with 9 bases of the junction left unmatched. This CDR3 is built from 14 residues. Germline CDR1 and CDR2: MNHNS and SASEGT. CDR3 nucleotide sequence: TGTGCCAGCGACGGGGGGGAAAACGGCTACGAGCAGTACTTC. This encodes CASDGGENGYEQYF.

The rearrangement joins TRBV19 to TRBJ1-5; 9 bases line up with TRBD1. V was clipped by 5 bases and J by 7 bases; unmatched bases: 6. This CDR3 comprises 14 residues. CDR1 is LNHDA, CDR2 SQIVND, per germline (reference sequence). The CDR3 loop reads CASSSRQGGQPQHF. DNA for the CDR3: TGTGCCAGTAGTTCCCGACAGGGGGGACAGCCCCAGCATTTT.

This chain joins TRBV6-5 and TRBJ1-4; the match to TRBD1 covers 9 bases. With 6 bases clipped from V and 7 bases from J, the junction kept 6 bases outside the gene matches. This CDR3 region has 14 residues. Germline V gene data show CDR1 as MNHEY and CDR2 as SVGAGI. DNA of the CDR3: TGTGCCAGCAGGCCACAGGGGGCCCGTGAAAAACTGTTTTTT. Protein: CASRPQGAREKLFF.

The V gene is TRBV6-5, the J gene TRBJ2-1, with D possibly matching TRBD1 (5 bases). This CDR3 is 15 amino acids long. In germline, CDR1 is MNHEY, CDR2 SVGAGI. Trimming stripped 0 bases from V and 7 bases from J, with 13 bases between. The chain's CDR3 is CASSYSVGRANEQFF. CDR3 sequence (DNA): TGTGCCAGCAGTTACTCGGTTGGCAGGGCGAATGAGCAGTTCTTC.

The chain employs TRBV6-5 and TRBJ1-1; 9 positions match TRBD1. The junction had 8 bases not matched to a gene; V was cut back by 4 bases and J by 11 bases. The CDR3 contains 13 residues. The germline CDR1 and CDR2 sequences are MNHEY and SVGAGI. CDR3 protein: CASSSTMTGGAFF. CDR3 DNA sequence: TGTGCCAGCAGTTCTACGATGACAGGGGGTGCTTTCTTT.

The chain links TRBV2 to TRBJ1-2; weak D call: TRBD1 (5 bases). V was cut by 10 bases and J by 6 bases, with 9 bases left in between. The CDR3 totals 10 residues. Germline CDR1 SNHLY, CDR2 FYNNEI. This chain's CDR3 is CATTDNGYTF. CDR3 in DNA: TGTGCCACGACAGATAATGGCTACACCTTC.

The rearrangement links TRBV7-8 to TRBJ1-5; D is ambiguous. The CDR3 is 15 amino acids. V was trimmed by 1 base and J by 1 base, leaving 8 bases between them. The germline V gene encodes CDR1 SGHVS and CDR2 FQNEAQ. CDR3 bases: TGTGCCAGCAGCTTAGGGCGGAACAGCAATCAGCCCCAGCATTTT. Translated, it gives CASSLGRNSNQPQHF. The whole variable domain, filled in from reference TRBV7-8 and TRBJ1-5, reads GAGVSQSPRYKVAKRGQDVALRCDPISGHVSLFWYQQALGQGPEFLTYFQNEAQLDKSGLPSDRFFAERPEGSVSTLKIQRTQQEDSAVYLCASSLGRNSNQPQHFGDGTRLSIL.

The rearrangement joins TRBV2 to TRBJ1-5, with 11 bases aligning to TRBD1. With 9 bases clipped from V and 7 bases from J, the junction kept 8 bases outside the gene matches. This CDR3 region has 14 residues. Germline CDR1 is SNHLY and CDR2 is FYNNEI. The CDR3 coding sequence is TGTGCCAGTAGACAAGGGACAGGGGGACAGCCCCAGCATTTT. It is translated as CASRQGTGGQPQHF. Variable domain in full (rest from reference TRBV2 and TRBJ1-5): EPEVTQTPSHQVTQMGQEVILRCVPISNHLYFYWYRQILGQKVEFLVSFYNNEISEKSEIFDDQFSVERPDGSNFTLKIRSTKLEDSAMYFCASRQGTGGQPQHFGDGTRLSIL.

V usage is TRBV5-6 and J usage is TRBJ2-1; D perhaps matches TRBD1 (6 bases). Germline lookup yields CDR1 SGHDT and CDR2 YYEEEE. The CDR3 is made up of 14 amino acids. The germline V and J ends were trimmed by 0 bases and 2 bases, with 6 bases remaining between them. CDR3 sequence reads: CASSLGTAYNEQFF. The CDR3 DNA reads as TGTGCCAGCAGCTTGGGGACAGCCTACAATGAGCAGTTCTTC.

V and J are TRBV16 and TRBJ1-2; TRBD1 matches 7 bases. The trim removed 4 bases at V and 4 bases at J, leaving 3 bases unmatched. Germline CDR1 is KGHSY and CDR2 is FQNENV. This CDR3 is 13 amino acids long. The CDR3 DNA is TGTGCCAGCAGCCCGGGGACAGTCTATGGCTACACCTTC. Its translation: CASSPGTVYGYTF.

This clone was counted only a few times. The rearrangement joins TRBV6-5 to TRBJ2-1; 8 bases are a match to TRBD1. Germline V gene sequence: CDR1 MNHEY, CDR2 SVGAGI. V shed 2 bases and J 8 bases; nucleotides not matched to a gene: 5. This CDR3 is 14 amino acids long. CDR3 bases: TGTGCCAGCAGTTACCACCCGGGACAGGATGAGCAGTTCTTC. Its translation is CASSYHPGQDEQFF.